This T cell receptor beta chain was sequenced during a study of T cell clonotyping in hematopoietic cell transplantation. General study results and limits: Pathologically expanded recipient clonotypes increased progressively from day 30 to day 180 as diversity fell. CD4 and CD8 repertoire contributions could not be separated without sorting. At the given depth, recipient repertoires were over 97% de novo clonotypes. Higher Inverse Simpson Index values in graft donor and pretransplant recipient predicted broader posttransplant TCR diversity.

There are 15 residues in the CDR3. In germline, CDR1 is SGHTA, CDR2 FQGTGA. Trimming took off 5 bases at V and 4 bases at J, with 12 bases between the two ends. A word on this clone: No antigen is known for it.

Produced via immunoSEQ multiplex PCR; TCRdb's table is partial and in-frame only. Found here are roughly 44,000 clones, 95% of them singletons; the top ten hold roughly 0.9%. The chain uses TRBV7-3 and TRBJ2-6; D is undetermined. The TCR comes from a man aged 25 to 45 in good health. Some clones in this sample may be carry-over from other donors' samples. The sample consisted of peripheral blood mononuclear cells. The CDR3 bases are TGTGCCAGCAGCCCCGGAGAGTCCGGGGCCAACGTCCTGACTTTC. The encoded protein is CASSPGESGANVLTF.